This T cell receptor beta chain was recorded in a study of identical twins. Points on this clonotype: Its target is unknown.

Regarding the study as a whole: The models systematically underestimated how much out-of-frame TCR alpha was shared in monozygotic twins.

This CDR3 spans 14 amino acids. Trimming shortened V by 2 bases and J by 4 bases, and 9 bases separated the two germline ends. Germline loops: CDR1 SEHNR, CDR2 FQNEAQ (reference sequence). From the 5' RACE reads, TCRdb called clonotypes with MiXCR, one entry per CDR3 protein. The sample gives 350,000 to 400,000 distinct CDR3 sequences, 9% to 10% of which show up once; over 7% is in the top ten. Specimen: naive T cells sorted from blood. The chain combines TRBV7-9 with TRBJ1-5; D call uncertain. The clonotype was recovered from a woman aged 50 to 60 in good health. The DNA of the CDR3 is TGTGCCAGCAGCTTACAGACGGTTAATCAGCCCCAGCATTTT. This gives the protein CASSLQTVNQPQHF.